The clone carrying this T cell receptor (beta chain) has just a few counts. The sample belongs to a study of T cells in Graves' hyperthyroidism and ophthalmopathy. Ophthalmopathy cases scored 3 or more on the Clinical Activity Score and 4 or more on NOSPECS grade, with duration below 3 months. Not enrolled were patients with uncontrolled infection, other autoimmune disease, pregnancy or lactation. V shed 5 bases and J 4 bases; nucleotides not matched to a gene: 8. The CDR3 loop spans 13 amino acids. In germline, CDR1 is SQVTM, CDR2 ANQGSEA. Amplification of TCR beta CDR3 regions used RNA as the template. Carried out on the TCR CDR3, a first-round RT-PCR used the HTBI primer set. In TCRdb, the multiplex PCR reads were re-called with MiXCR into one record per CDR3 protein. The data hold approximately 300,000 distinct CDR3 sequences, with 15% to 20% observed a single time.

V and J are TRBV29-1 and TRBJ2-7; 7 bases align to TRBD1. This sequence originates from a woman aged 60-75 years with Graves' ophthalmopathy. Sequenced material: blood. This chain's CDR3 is CSVSPGQRYEQYF. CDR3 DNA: TGCAGCGTTTCCCCGGGACAGCGTTACGAGCAGTACTTC.